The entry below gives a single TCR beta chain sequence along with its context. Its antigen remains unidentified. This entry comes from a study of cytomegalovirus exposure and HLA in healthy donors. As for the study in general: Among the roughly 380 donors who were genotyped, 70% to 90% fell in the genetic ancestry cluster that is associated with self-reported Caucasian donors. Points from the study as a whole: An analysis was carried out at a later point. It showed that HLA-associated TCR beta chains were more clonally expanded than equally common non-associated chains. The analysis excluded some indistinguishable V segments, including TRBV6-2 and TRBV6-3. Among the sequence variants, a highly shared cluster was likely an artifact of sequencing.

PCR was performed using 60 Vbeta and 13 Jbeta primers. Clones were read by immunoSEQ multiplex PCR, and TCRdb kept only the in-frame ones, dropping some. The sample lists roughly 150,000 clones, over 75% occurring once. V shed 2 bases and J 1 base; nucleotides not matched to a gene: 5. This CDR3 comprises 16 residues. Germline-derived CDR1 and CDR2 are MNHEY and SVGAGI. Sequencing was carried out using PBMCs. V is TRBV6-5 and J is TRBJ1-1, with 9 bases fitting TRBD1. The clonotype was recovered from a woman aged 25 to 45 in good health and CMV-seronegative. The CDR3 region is CASSYVWGQGNTEAFF. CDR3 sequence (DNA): TGTGCCAGCAGTTACGTGTGGGGACAGGGGAACACTGAAGCTTTCTTT.